These T cell receptor beta chains were read from a single sample in a study of human T cells and chemical hapten exposure. TCRdb ran MiXCR on the RACE reads and lists one entry per CDR3 protein. This table holds 300,000 to 400,000 distinct CDR3 sequences, under 8% found once. The starting material was whole blood, obtained in connection with sensitization to the hapten diphenylcyclopropenone (DPC). These receptors were obtained from a woman between 18 and 30 years old with alopecia areata. Some clones in this sample may be carry-over from other donors' samples. Each CDR3 is given with its conserved first and last residue. A D gene is named only where the DNA matches it firmly. The size entry is marked missing in some rows and otherwise reads once, few, many or a size class.

V gene: TRBV6-6
clone size: NA
D gene: NA
J gene: TRBJ1-5
CDR3 protein: CASSYSWGGNQPQHF
CDR3 DNA: TGTGCCAGCAGTTACTCGTGGGGGGGCAATCAGCCCCAGCATTTT

V gene: TRBV6-6
clone size: many
D gene: NA
J gene: TRBJ1-5
CDR3 protein: CASRSTGSTENQPQHF
CDR3 DNA: TGTGCCAGCAGATCCACAGGGAGCACCGAAAATCAGCCCCAGCATTTT

V gene: TRBV7-3
clone size: few
D gene: TRBD1
J gene: TRBJ2-1
CDR3 protein: CASSHRDSSYNEQFF
CDR3 DNA: TGTGCCAGCAGCCACCGGGACAGTTCATACAATGAGCAGTTCTTC

V gene: TRBV29-1
clone size: many
D gene: NA
J gene: TRBJ1-1
CDR3 protein: CSAGAEAGTEAFF
CDR3 DNA: TGCAGCGCGGGGGCTGAGGCTGGCACTGAAGCTTTCTTT

V gene: TRBV5-1
clone size: few
D gene: NA
J gene: TRBJ1-1
CDR3 protein: CASSLFGSTEAFF
CDR3 DNA: TGCGCCAGCAGCTTGTTCGGGAGCACTGAAGCTTTCTTT

V gene: TRBV7-2
clone size: NA
D gene: NA
J gene: TRBJ2-3
CDR3 protein: CASSRWGATDTQYF
CDR3 DNA: TGTGCCAGCAGCCGATGGGGCGCCACAGATACGCAGTATTTT

V gene: TRBV11-1
clone size: few
D gene: NA
J gene: TRBJ2-3
CDR3 protein: CASSLALAPFTQYF
CDR3 DNA: TGTGCCAGCAGCTTAGCCCTAGCACCGTTCACGCAGTATTTT

V gene: TRBV2
clone size: few
D gene: TRBD1
J gene: TRBJ1-5
CDR3 protein: CASSDDRGANQPQHF
CDR3 DNA: TGTGCCAGCAGTGATGACAGGGGCGCTAATCAGCCCCAGCATTTT

V gene: TRBV10-3
clone size: few
D gene: TRBD1
J gene: TRBJ1-1
CDR3 protein: CAISESRKGAWNTEAFF
CDR3 DNA: TGTGCCATCAGTGAGTCTCGAAAGGGGGCGTGGAACACTGAAGCTTTCTTT

V gene: TRBV9
clone size: few
D gene: TRBD1
J gene: TRBJ2-7
CDR3 protein: CASSGDRGSEQYF
CDR3 DNA: TGTGCCAGCAGCGGGGACAGGGGGAGCGAGCAGTACTTC

V gene: TRBV11-2
clone size: many
D gene: NA
J gene: TRBJ2-3
CDR3 protein: CASSSRRGLETDTQYF
CDR3 DNA: TGTGCCAGCAGCTCACGGCGGGGGCTAGAGACAGATACGCAGTATTTT

V gene: TRBV7-2
clone size: NA
D gene: TRBD2
J gene: TRBJ2-2
CDR3 protein: CASSSDALAASSTGELFF
CDR3 DNA: TGTGCCAGCAGCTCCGACGCACTAGCGGCTTCGAGCACCGGGGAGCTGTTTTTT

V gene: TRBV7-8
clone size: many
D gene: NA
J gene: TRBJ1-3
CDR3 protein: CASSYGSGGTIYF
CDR3 DNA: TGTGCCAGCAGCTATGGCTCCGGGGGCACCATATATTTT

V gene: TRBV27
clone size: NA
D gene: NA
J gene: TRBJ2-3
CDR3 protein: CASRPGALTDTQYF
CDR3 DNA: TGTGCCAGCCGCCCAGGGGCACTGACAGATACGCAGTATTTT

V gene: TRBV27
clone size: many
D gene: NA
J gene: TRBJ2-7
CDR3 protein: CASSLRGRGREQYF
CDR3 DNA: TGTGCCAGCAGTTTAAGGGGACGGGGACGCGAGCAGTACTTC

V gene: TRBV2
clone size: few
D gene: NA
J gene: TRBJ1-5
CDR3 protein: CASSHAGASNQPQHF
CDR3 DNA: TGTGCCAGCAGCCACGCAGGGGCCAGCAATCAGCCCCAGCATTTT

V gene: TRBV5-1
clone size: few
D gene: TRBD1
J gene: TRBJ1-6
CDR3 protein: CASSKGQREPLHF
CDR3 DNA: TGCGCCAGCAGCAAGGGACAGAGGGAACCCCTCCACTTT

V gene: TRBV13
clone size: NA
D gene: TRBD1
J gene: TRBJ1-2
CDR3 protein: CASSPGGRGHGYTF
CDR3 DNA: TGTGCCAGCAGCCCCGGGGGCAGGGGGCATGGCTACACCTTC

V gene: TRBV5-1
clone size: NA
D gene: TRBD1
J gene: TRBJ1-1
CDR3 protein: CASTTGGNTEAFF
CDR3 DNA: TGCGCCAGCACGACAGGGGGTAACACTGAAGCTTTCTTT

V gene: TRBV7-2
clone size: many
D gene: NA
J gene: TRBJ2-3
CDR3 protein: CASSLSEADTQYF
CDR3 DNA: TGTGCCAGCAGCTTGTCCGAGGCAGATACGCAGTATTTT

V gene: TRBV18
clone size: few
D gene: NA
J gene: TRBJ1-6
CDR3 protein: CASSPPQAGVGSPLHF
CDR3 DNA: TGTGCCAGCTCACCCCCTCAGGCAGGAGTCGGTTCACCCCTCCACTTT

V gene: TRBV2
clone size: many
D gene: NA
J gene: TRBJ2-1
CDR3 protein: CATPKYNEQFF
CDR3 DNA: TGTGCCACCCCGAAGTACAATGAGCAGTTCTTC

V gene: TRBV6-5
clone size: many
D gene: TRBD1
J gene: TRBJ2-3
CDR3 protein: CASSYSTRRDRPPDTQYF
CDR3 DNA: TGTGCCAGCAGTTACTCTACCCGAAGGGACAGGCCCCCAGATACGCAGTATTTT

V gene: TRBV6-6
clone size: few
D gene: TRBD2
J gene: TRBJ2-3
CDR3 protein: CASSFPTSGGEVADTQYF
CDR3 DNA: TGTGCCAGCAGCTTTCCGACTAGCGGGGGGGAAGTCGCAGATACGCAGTATTTT

V gene: TRBV20-1
clone size: many
D gene: TRBD2
J gene: TRBJ2-3
CDR3 protein: CSARDDGAGGPYTDTQYF
CDR3 DNA: TGCAGTGCTAGAGATGATGGAGCGGGGGGGCCGTATACAGATACGCAGTATTTT

V gene: TRBV6-6
clone size: NA
D gene: NA
J gene: TRBJ2-5
CDR3 protein: CASGVIQETQYF
CDR3 DNA: TGTGCCAGCGGGGTAATTCAAGAGACCCAGTACTTC

V gene: TRBV12-3/TRBV12-4
clone size: NA
D gene: TRBD1
J gene: TRBJ2-7
CDR3 protein: CASTTGTGFYEQYF
CDR3 DNA: TGTGCCAGCACCACCGGGACAGGGTTCTACGAGCAGTACTTC

V gene: TRBV10-3
clone size: NA
D gene: TRBD1
J gene: TRBJ1-1
CDR3 protein: CAISSPTGPTEAFF
CDR3 DNA: TGTGCCATCAGTTCACCGACAGGGCCAACTGAAGCTTTCTTT

V gene: TRBV7-2
clone size: many
D gene: TRBD2
J gene: TRBJ2-5
CDR3 protein: CASSLGGGQETQYF
CDR3 DNA: TGTGCCAGCAGCTTAGGGGGGGGCCAAGAGACCCAGTACTTC

V gene: TRBV12-3/TRBV12-4
clone size: few
D gene: TRBD1
J gene: TRBJ1-6
CDR3 protein: CASSARPGGSYNSPLHF
CDR3 DNA: TGTGCCAGCAGTGCCCGGCCAGGGGGTTCCTATAATTCACCCCTCCACTTT

V gene: TRBV7-9
clone size: NA
D gene: NA
J gene: TRBJ1-2
CDR3 protein: CASRSGAGNYGYTF
CDR3 DNA: TGTGCCAGCAGAAGTGGGGCAGGCAACTATGGCTACACCTTC

V gene: TRBV5-1
clone size: few
D gene: NA
J gene: TRBJ2-3
CDR3 protein: CASSFSPWADTQYF
CDR3 DNA: TGCGCCAGCAGCTTCTCTCCCTGGGCAGATACGCAGTATTTT